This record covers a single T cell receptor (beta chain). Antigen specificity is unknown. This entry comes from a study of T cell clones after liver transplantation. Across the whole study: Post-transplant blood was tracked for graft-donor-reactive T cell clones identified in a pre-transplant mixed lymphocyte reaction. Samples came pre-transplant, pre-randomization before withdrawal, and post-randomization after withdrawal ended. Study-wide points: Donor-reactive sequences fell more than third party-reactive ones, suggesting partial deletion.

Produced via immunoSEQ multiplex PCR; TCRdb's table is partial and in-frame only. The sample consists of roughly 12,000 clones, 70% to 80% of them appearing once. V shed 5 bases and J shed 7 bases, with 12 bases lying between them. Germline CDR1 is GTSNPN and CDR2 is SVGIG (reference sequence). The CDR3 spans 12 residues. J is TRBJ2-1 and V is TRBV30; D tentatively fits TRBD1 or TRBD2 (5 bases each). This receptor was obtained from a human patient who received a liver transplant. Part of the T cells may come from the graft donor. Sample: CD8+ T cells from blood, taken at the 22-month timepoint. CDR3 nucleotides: TGTGCCTGGGGGGGACCTGGAAATGAGCAGTTCTTC. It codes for CAWGGPGNEQFF.